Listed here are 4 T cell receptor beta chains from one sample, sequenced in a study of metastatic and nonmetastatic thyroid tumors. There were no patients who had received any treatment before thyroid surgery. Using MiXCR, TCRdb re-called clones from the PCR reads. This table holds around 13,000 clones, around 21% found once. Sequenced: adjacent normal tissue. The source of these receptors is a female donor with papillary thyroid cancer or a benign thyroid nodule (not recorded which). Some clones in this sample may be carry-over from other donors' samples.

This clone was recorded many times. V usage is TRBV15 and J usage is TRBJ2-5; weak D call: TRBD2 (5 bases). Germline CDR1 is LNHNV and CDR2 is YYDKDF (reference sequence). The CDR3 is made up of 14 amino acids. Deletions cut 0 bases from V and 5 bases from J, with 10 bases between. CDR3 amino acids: CATSRDRGRETQYF. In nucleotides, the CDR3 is TGTGCCACCAGCAGAGATCGGGGAAGGGAGACCCAGTACTTC.

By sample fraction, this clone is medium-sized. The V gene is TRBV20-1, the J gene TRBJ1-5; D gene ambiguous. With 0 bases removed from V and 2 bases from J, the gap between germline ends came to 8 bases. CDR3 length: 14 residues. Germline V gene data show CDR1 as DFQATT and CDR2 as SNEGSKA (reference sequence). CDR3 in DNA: TGCAGTGCTAGAGATATGCAGGGCAATCAGCCCCAGCATTTT. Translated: CSARDMQGNQPQHF.

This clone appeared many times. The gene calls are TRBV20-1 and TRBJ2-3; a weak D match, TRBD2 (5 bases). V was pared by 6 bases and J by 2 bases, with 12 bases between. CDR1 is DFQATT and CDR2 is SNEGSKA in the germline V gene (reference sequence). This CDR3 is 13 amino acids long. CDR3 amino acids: CSAPGIPTDTQYF. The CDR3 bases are TGCAGTGCCCCCGGGATTCCCACAGATACGCAGTATTTT.

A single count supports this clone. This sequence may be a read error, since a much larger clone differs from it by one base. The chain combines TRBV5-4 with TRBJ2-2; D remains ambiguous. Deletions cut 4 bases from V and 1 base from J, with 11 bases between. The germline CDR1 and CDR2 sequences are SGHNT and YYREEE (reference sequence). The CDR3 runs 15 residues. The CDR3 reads CASSHRTQNTGELFF. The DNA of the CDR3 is TGTGCCAGCAGCCACCGAACCCAGAACACCGGGGAGCTGTTTTTT.